These 4 T cell receptor beta chains originate from one sample sequenced in a study of cytomegalovirus exposure and HLA in healthy donors. The PCR contained 60 Vbeta and 13 Jbeta primers. The repertoire was sequenced with immunoSEQ multiplex PCR; TCRdb's copy has only in-frame clones and lacks some. The table records over 150,000 clones, roughly 80% of them present only once. The specimen sequenced was PBMCs. These TCRs come from a human donor in good health.

This CDR3 reads CASSLGGMGNQPQHF. CDR3 in DNA: TGTGCCAGCAGTCTAGGGGGAATGGGCAATCAGCCCCAGCATTTT. The chain is built from TRBV13 and TRBJ1-5, with D possibly TRBD1 on 6 matching bases. Trimming left V 6 bases short and J 2 bases short, with 14 bases between. This CDR3 has 15 residues. Germline assignment: CDR1 PRHDT and CDR2 FYEKMQ (reference sequence).

This chain connects TRBV5-1 to TRBJ2-7, with D possibly TRBD2 on 5 matching bases. The CDR3 runs to 15 residues. V lost 0 bases, J lost 3 bases, and 13 bases lay in between. The V gene's germline CDR1 is SGHRS and CDR2 YFSETQ. The CDR3 sequence is CASSLGAAEIYEQYF. DNA of the CDR3: TGCGCCAGCAGCTTGGGTGCAGCGGAGATCTACGAGCAGTACTTC.

The rearrangement uses TRBV7-9 and TRBJ1-5; D gene uncertain. Germline V gene sequence: CDR1 SEHNR, CDR2 FQNEAQ (reference sequence). The CDR3 runs 13 residues. The germline V and J ends were trimmed by 2 bases and 8 bases, with 10 bases remaining between them. The CDR3: CASSLRDLEPQHF. The CDR3 DNA reads TGTGCCAGCAGCTTACGCGATCTGGAGCCCCAGCATTTT.

The CDR3 DNA is TGTGCCAGCAGTGATCCCCGACGGGATGGCTACACCTTC. This sequence encodes CASSDPRRDGYTF. The V gene is TRBV25-1, the J gene TRBJ1-2; D uncertain. V shed 3 bases and J shed 6 bases, with 11 bases lying between them. This CDR3 region has 13 residues. The germline gives CDR1 MGHDK, CDR2 SYGVNS.